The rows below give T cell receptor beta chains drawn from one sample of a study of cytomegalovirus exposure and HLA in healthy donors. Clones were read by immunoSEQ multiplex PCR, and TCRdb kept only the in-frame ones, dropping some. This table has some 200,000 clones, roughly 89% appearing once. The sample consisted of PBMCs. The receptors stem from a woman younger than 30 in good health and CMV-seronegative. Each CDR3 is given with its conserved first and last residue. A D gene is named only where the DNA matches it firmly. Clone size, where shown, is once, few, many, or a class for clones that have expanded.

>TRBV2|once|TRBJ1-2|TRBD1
TGTGCCAGCCAGAGACAGGGGTACTCTAACTATGGCTACACCTTC
CASQRQGYSNYGYTF
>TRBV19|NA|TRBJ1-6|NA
TGTGCCAGTAGTATAGATTCGGCAGGGAAAAGCTCCTATAATTCACCCCTCCACTTT
CASSIDSAGKSSYNSPLHF
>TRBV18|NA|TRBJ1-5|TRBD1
TGTGCCAGCTCACCAGACAGGGGGAGTAATCAGCCCCAGCATTTT
CASSPDRGSNQPQHF
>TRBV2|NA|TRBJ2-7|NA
TGTGCCAGCGGTCCCCCCCTTAGGAGTTCCGAGCAGTACTTC
CASGPPLRSSEQYF
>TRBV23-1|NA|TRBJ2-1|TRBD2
TGCGCCAGCAGTCAAACCTATCCAAGCGGGGCTTGCTACAATGAGCAGTTCTTC
CASSQTYPSGACYNEQFF
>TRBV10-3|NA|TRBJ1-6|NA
TGTGCCATCAAAGCAACAACGGAGACAGGCGGTTATAATTCACCCCTCCACTTT
CAIKATTETGGYNSPLHF
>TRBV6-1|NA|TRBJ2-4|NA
TGTGCCCGCAGTGAAGAGTTTTTGGTCGGGAGCCCGGGGTACTTC
CARSEEFLVGSPGYF
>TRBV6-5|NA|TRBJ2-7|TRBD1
TGTGCCAGCAGTTACCTCGACAGGGTGTCCTACGAGCAGTACTTC
CASSYLDRVSYEQYF
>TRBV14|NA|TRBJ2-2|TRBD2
TGTGCCAGCAGCCAGATGGGACTAGTGGAAACCGGGGAGCTGTTTTTT
CASSQMGLVETGELFF
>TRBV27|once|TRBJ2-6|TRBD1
TGTGCCAGCAGTTCAGACGGGGACAGGCTCCGTGGGGCCAACGTCCTGACTTTC
CASSSDGDRLRGANVLTF
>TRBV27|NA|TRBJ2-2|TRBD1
TGTGCCAGCAGTTTCGGCTTTTGGACAGGCCGCTCACCGAACACCGGGGAGCTGTTTTTT
CASSFGFWTGRSPNTGELFF
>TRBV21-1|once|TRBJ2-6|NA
TGTGCCAGCTTCGGTACCGAAAGCTCTGGGGCCAACGTCCTGACTTTC
CASFGTESSGANVLTF
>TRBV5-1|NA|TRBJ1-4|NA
TGCGCCAGCAGCTTGGCAGGGGTTGATGAAAAACTGTTTTTT
CASSLAGVDEKLFF
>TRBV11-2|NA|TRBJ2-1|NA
TGTGCCAGCAGCTCTAGTAAGGACCCCAGCGGGTTCTTC
CASSSSKDPSGFF
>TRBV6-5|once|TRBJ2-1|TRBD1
TGTGCCAGCAGATTTCAGACAGGGTACAATGAGCAGTTCTTC
CASRFQTGYNEQFF
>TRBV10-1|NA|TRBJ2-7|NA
TGCGCCAGCAGTTCAACACAGGACCCCTCGATAAAGCAGTACTTC
CASSSTQDPSIKQYF
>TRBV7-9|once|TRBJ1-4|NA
TGTGCCAGCAGCTTAAAGGGGAACTGGAATGAAAAACTGTTTTTT
CASSLKGNWNEKLFF
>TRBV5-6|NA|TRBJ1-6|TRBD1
TGTGCCAGCAGCTCCCGGGACAGAGGGGGTTATTCACCCCTCCACTTT
CASSSRDRGGYSPLHF
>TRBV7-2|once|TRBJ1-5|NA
TGTGCCAGCAGCTTATCCGCAGTTACCCCCAATCAGCCCCAGCATTTT
CASSLSAVTPNQPQHF
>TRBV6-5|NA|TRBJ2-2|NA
TGTGCCAGCACTCGAGGGGGGGCCGGGGAGCTGTTTTTT
CASTRGGAGELFF
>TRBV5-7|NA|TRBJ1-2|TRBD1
TGTGCCAGCTTCAAAACAGGGGAAGCTAACTATGGCTACACCTTC
CASFKTGEANYGYTF
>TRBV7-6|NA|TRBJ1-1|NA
TGTGCCAGCAGTCATCTACGGGGGGCAGGAACTGAAGCTTTCTTT
CASSHLRGAGTEAFF
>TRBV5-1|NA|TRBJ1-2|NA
TGCGCCAGCAGCTTAACGCGACAGGCTCAGGGCTACACCTTC
CASSLTRQAQGYTF
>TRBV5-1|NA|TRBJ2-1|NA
TGCGCCAGCAGCTCGATCCCAGCGGGCTACAATGAGCAGTTCTTC
CASSSIPAGYNEQFF
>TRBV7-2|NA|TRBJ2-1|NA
TGTGCCAGCAGCTCGTCTACGCGTGGAGCCAATGAGCAGTTCTTC
CASSSSTRGANEQFF